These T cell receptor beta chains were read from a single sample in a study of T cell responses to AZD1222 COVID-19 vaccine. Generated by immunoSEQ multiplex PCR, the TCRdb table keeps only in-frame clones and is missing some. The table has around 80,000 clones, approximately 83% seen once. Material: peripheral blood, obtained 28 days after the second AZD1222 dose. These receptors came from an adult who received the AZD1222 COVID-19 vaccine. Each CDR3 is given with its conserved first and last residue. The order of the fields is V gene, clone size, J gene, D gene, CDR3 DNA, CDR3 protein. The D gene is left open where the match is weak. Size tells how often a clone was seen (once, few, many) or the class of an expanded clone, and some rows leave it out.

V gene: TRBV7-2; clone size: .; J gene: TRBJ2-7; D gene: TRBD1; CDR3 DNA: TGTGCCAGCAGACGGGACAGTTCCTACGAGCAGTACTTC; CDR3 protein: CASRRDSSYEQYF
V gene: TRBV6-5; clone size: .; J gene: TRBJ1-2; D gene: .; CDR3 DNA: TGTGCCAGCATTGGTTTTCGGGACGGCTATGGCTACACCTTC; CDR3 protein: CASIGFRDGYGYTF
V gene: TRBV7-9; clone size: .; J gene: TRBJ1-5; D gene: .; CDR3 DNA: TGTGCCAGCAGCTTAGTGGGCGGGGGGAATCAGCCCCAGCATTTT; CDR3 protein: CASSLVGGGNQPQHF
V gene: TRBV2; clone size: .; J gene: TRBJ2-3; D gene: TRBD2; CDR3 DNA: TGTGCCAGCAGTCCAGCGGGGGGTGCAGATACGCAGTATTTT; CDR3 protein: CASSPAGGADTQYF
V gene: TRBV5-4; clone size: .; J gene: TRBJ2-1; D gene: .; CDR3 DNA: TGTGCCAGCAGACAGGTCCCCCTCTACAATGAGCAGTTCTTC; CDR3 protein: CASRQVPLYNEQFF
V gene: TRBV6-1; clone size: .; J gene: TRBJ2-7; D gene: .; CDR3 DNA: TGTGCCAGCAGTGAAGCGAGCCAGGGGAGCTACGAGCAGTACTTC; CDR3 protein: CASSEASQGSYEQYF
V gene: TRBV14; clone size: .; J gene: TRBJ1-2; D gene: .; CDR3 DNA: TGTGCCAGCAGCCGTTCACAAGGGAACTATGGCTACACCTTC; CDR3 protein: CASSRSQGNYGYTF
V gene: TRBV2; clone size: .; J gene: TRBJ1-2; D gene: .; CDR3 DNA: TGTGCCAGCAGTCTCCAGCCCCCTCCTAACTATGGCTACACCTTC; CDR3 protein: CASSLQPPPNYGYTF
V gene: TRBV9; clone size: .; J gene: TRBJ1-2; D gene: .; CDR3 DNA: TGTGCCAGCAGCGTACAGGTATATGGCTACACCTTC; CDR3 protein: CASSVQVYGYTF
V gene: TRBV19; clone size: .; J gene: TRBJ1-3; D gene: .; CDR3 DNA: TGTGCCAGTAAAATACGGGGCTCTGGAAACACCATATATTTT; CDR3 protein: CASKIRGSGNTIYF
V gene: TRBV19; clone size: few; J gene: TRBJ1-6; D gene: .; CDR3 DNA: TGTGCCAGTAGTAAGGACATCCCTAGCTCCTATAATTCACCCCTCCACTTT; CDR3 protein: CASSKDIPSSYNSPLHF
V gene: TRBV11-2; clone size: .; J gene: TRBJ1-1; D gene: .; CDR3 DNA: TGTGCCAGCAGCCCCGTGACAGATTTTATGAACACTGAAGCTTTCTTT; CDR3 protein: CASSPVTDFMNTEAFF
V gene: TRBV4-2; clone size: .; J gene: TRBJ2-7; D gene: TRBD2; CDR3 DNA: TGTGCCAGCAGCCCAAGAGAGTTAGCGGGGGCAGGAGGCGAGCAGTACTTC; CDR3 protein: CASSPRELAGAGGEQYF
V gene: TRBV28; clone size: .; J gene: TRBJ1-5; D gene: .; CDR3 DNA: TGTGCCAGCAGCTTGGGACGAGATAGTCAGCCCCAGCATTTT; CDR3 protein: CASSLGRDSQPQHF
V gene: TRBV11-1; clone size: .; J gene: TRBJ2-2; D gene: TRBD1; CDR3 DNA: TGTGCCAGCAGCTTTGACAGGGGCACCGGGGAGCTGTTTTTT; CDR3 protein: CASSFDRGTGELFF
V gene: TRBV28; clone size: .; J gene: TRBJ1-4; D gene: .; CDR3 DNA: TGTGCCAGCGGCACCAGGGAAGCAACTAATGAAAAACTGTTTTTT; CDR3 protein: CASGTREATNEKLFF
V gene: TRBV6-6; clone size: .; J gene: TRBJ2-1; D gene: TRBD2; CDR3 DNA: TGTGCCAGCAGGCCAGCGGGGGACTACAATGAGCAGTTCTTC; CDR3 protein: CASRPAGDYNEQFF
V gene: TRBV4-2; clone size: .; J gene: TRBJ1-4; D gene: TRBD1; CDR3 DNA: TGTGCCAGCAGCCAGGAAAACAGGGGCACTAATGAAAAACTGTTTTTT; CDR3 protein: CASSQENRGTNEKLFF
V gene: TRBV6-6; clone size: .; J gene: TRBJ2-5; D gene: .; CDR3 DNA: TGTGCCAGCAATCTGTTAGGGGAGACCCAGTACTTC; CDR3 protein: CASNLLGETQYF
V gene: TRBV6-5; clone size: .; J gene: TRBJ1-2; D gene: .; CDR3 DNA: TGTGCCAGCAGTAACCGAGGAATGGGGAACTATGGCTACACCTTC; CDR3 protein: CASSNRGMGNYGYTF
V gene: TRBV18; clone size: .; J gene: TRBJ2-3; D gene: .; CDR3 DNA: TGTGCCAGCTCACCACAGGGGTCCAAGGGGTATTTT; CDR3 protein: CASSPQGSKGYF
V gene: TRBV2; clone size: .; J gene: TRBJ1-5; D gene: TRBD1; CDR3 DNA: TGTGCCAGCAGTTTGGGACAGGGTATTAATCAGCCCCAGCATTTT; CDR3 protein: CASSLGQGINQPQHF
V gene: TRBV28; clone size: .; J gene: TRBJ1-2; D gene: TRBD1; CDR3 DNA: TGTGCCAGCAGTTCCGGGACAGGGGGCCTTAACTATGGCTACACCTTC; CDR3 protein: CASSSGTGGLNYGYTF
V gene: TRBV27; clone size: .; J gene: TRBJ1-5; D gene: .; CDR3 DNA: TGTGCCAGCAGTCCGACCTCCCCCAATCAGCCCCAGCATTTT; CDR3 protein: CASSPTSPNQPQHF
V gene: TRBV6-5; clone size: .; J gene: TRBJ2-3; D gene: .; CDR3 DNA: TGTGCCAGCAGTTACTCCCGCGGGGGCTTCACAGATACGCAGTATTTT; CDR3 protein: CASSYSRGGFTDTQYF
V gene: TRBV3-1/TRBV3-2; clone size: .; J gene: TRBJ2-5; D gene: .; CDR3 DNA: TGTGCCAGCAGCCAAGATCCCTTCATGGCCCGGGAGACCCAGTACTTC; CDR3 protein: CASSQDPFMARETQYF
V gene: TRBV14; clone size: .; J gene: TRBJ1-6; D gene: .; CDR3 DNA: TGTGCCAGCAGCCTCGGTTCCTATAATTCACCCCTCCACTTT; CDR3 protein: CASSLGSYNSPLHF
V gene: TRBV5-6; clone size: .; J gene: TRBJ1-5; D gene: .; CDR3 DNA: TGTGCCAGCAGCTTGTCAGGGCGTTATCAGCCCCAGCATTTT; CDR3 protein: CASSLSGRYQPQHF
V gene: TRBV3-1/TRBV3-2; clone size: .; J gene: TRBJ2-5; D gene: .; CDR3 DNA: TGTGCCAGCAGCGCCCAAGGCCCGTTAGGGGAGACCCAGTACTTC; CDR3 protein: CASSAQGPLGETQYF
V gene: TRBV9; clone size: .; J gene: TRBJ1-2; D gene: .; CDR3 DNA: TGTGCCAGCAGCGTAGTTGGAGGGTACTATGGCTACACCTTC; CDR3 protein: CASSVVGGYYGYTF
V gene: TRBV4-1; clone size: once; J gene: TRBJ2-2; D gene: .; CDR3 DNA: TGCGCCAGCAGCCAAGCAAACAGGGCTCTGGGCGGGGAGCTGTTTTTT; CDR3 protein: CASSQANRALGGELFF
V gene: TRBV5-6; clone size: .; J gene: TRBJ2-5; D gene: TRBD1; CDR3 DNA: TGTGCCAGCAGCGGAACCGGGACAGAAGAGACCCAGTACTTC; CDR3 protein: CASSGTGTEETQYF
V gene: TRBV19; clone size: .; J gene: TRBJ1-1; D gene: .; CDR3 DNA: TGTGCCAGTAGTATCTCCGGCACTTTGAACACTGAAGCTTTCTTT; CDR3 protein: CASSISGTLNTEAFF
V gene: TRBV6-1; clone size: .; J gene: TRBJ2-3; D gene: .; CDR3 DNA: TGTGCCAGCAGTGAATTTAGCTTTCCTGCTACGCAGTATTTT; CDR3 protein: CASSEFSFPATQYF
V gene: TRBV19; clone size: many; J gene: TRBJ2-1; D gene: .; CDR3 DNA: TGTGCCAGTAGTGTGGGGACACCCAATGAGCAGTTCTTC; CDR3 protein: CASSVGTPNEQFF
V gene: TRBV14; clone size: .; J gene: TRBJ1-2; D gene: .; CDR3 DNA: TGTGCCAGCAGCCAGAGAAGGGAGGGCTACACCTTC; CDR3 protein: CASSQRREGYTF
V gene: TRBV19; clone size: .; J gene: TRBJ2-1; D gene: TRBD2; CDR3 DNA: TGTGCCAGTAGACGGGAGCGGGGGAACTACAATGAGCAGTTCTTC; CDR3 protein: CASRRERGNYNEQFF
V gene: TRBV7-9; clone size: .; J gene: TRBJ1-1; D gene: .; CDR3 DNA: TGTGCCAGCAGCTGGGGGGGTGAGACTGAAGCTTTCTTT; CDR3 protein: CASSWGGETEAFF
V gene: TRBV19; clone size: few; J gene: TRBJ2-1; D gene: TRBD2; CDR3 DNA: TGTGCCAGTACCGGGACTAGCGGGGCTTACTCCTACAATGAGCAGTTCTTC; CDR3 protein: CASTGTSGAYSYNEQFF
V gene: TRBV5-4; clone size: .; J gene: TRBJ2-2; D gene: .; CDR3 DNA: TGTGCCAGCAGCATTGACGGCGGGGAGCTGTTTTTT; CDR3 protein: CASSIDGGELFF
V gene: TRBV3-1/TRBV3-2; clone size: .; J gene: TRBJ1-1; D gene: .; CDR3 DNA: TGTGCCAGCAGCCAATCGCTGAAAGCTTTCTTT; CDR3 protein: CASSQSLKAFF
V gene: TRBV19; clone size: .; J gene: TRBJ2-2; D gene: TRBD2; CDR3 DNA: TGTGCCAGTAGTCCTCGACGGACTAGCGGAAAGGCGAACACCGGGGAGCTGTTTTTT; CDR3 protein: CASSPRRTSGKANTGELFF
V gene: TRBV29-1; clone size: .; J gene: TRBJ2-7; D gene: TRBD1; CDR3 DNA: TGCAGCGTGCCCTACGGGACAGGGAGGGGCGAGCAGTACTTC; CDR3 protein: CSVPYGTGRGEQYF
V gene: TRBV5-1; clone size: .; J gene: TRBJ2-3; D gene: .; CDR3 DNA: TGCGCCAGCAGCTTGGAGGGCAGGGAAGGCACAGATACGCAGTATTTT; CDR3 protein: CASSLEGREGTDTQYF
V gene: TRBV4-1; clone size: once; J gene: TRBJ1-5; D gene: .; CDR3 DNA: TGCGCCAGCAGCCAGAACCCCCAGCATTTT; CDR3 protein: CASSQNPQHF
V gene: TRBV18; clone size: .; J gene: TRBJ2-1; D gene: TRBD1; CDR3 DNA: TGTGCCAGCTCAGGGGACAGGGGTAACAATGAGCAGTTCTTC; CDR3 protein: CASSGDRGNNEQFF